This TCR beta chain was captured in a study of OX40 agonist ivuxolimab in advanced cancers. The study in broad terms: Ivuxolimab was a fully human IgG2 agonistic monoclonal antibody targeting the costimulatory receptor OX40 (CD134). Patients were allowed to have had prior anti-PD-1, anti-PD-L1 or anti-CTLA-4 therapy, and roughly 40% of the dose-escalation patients had previously received checkpoint inhibitors. The point of sequencing TCRbeta in the periphery was to test whether ivuxolimab changed TCR sequence diversity and drove clonal T-cell expansion. The dose-escalation cohort was 82.7% male with a mean age of approximately 60 years, ranging from about 23 to 85. Three dose-escalation patients achieved partial responses, one with hepatocellular carcinoma and two with cutaneous melanoma. Of the roughly 54 dose-escalation patients, hepatocellular carcinoma was present in 19, melanoma in roughly 15, renal cell carcinoma in 9 and head and neck cancer in 9. The paper describes the monotherapy dose-escalation part (N of about 55 patients) of the phase I trial of ivuxolimab. Intravenous ivuxolimab was administered to patients every 2 weeks at six dose levels: 0.01, 0.1, 0.3, 1.5, 3 and 10 mg/kg.

According to the germline V gene, CDR1 reads MNHNS and CDR2 reads SASEGT. The junction shows trimming of 3 bases on V and 3 bases on J, and the gene matches do not reach 8 bases of it. Its CDR3 holds 15 amino acids, cysteine through phenylalanine. Only the CDR3 DNA stays, 45 bases, in frame from base 1. Comments on this clone: Its cognate antigen has yet to be identified. It has no much larger one-base neighbor in the sample; base qualities were not kept.

For sequencing of the TCRbeta CDR3 region, genomic DNA was extracted from the sorted cells. TCRbeta CDR3 regions were sequenced using the immunoSEQ Assay. The clones in this table, taken by TCRdb from immuneACCESS, are in-frame only. Not every clone is retained; where verified, under half of the shortfall comes from an unresolved V gene, and the cause of the rest is unknown. In this sample the table shows about 72,000 clones, approximately 84% of which occur a single time. Of the sample, about 5% is held by the ten largest clones. Patients with a history of autoimmune disease or receiving systemic immunosuppression were excluded from the trial. Peripheral blood for TCR sequencing was collected from all dose cohorts at baseline, on cycle 4 day 1, and on cycle 7 day 1. Samples came from an open-label, multicenter, first-in-human phase I dose-escalation trial of ivuxolimab. Adults with locally advanced or metastatic head and neck squamous cell, hepatocellular, melanoma or renal cell carcinoma were enrolled in the trial. Before TCR sequencing, CD4+ T cells and CD8+ T cells from peripheral blood were sorted into separate populations.

The paper as a whole reports these results and caveats: Which antigens the clonally expanded peripheral T cells were specific for was not determined. Low levels of normalized T-cell clonal expansion were also seen in some patients who did not respond. On average, CD8+ T cells showed more expanded clones than CD4+ T cells after ivuxolimab. At doses from 0.1 to 3.0 mg/kg, clonal expansion was seen in both CD4+ and CD8+ blood T cells between baseline and week 6. In the 0.1-3.0 mg/kg groups, partial responders were among the patients with the lowest normalized peripheral clonal expansion, particularly in CD8+ T cells.

The sequence links TRBV6-1 to TRBJ2-7; 7 nucleotides in the junction match TRBD2. This TCR was recovered from an adult with an advanced solid tumor such as melanoma, head and neck, liver or kidney cancer. Material: CD4+ or CD8+ T cells sorted from blood, obtained in a trial of the OX40 agonist ivuxolimab. The nucleotide sequence reads TGTGCCAGCAGTGAGTTGGGGGAGGGGAACTACGAGCAGTACTTC. The translation is CASSELGEGNYEQYF.